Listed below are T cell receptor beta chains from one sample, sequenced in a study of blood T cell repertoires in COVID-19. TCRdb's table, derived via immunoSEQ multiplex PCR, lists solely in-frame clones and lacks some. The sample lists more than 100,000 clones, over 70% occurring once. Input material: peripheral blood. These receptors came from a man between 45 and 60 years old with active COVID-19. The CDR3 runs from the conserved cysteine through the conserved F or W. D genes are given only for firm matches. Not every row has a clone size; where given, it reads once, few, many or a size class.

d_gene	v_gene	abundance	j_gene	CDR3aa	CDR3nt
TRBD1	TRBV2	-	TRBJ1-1	CASTGGTGVTEAFF	TGTGCCAGCACTGGAGGGACAGGGGTCACTGAAGCTTTCTTT
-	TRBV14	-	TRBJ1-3	CASAVQGTGNTIYF	TGTGCCAGCGCCGTACAGGGTACTGGAAACACCATATATTTT
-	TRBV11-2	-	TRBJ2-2	CASSLDRGSGELFF	TGTGCCAGCAGCTTAGATAGGGGGAGCGGGGAGCTGTTTTTT
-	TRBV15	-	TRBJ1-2	CATSRTNDGDYGYTF	TGTGCCACCAGCAGAACAAATGACGGGGACTATGGCTACACCTTC
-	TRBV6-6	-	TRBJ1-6	CASTPGWGENSPLHF	TGTGCCAGCACCCCCGGGTGGGGGGAAAATTCACCCCTCCACTTT
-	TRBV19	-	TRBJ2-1	CASSAEGGFGQFF	TGTGCCAGTAGTGCCGAGGGGGGGTTTGGGCAGTTCTTC
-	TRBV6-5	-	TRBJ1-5	CASSYGRDGPQHF	TGTGCCAGCAGTTACGGTCGGGATGGGCCCCAGCATTTT
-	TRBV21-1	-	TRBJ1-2	CASSKRVGYTF	TGTGCCAGCAGCAAAAGAGTTGGCTACACCTTC
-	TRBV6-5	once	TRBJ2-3	CASSKGEKPPRYF	TGTGCCAGCTCCAAGGGGGAAAAACCTCCGAGGTATTTT
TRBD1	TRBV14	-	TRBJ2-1	CASSFRQGLHEQFF	TGTGCCAGCAGCTTTCGACAGGGGTTGCATGAGCAGTTCTTC
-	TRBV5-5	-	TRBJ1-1	CASNSGVNTEAFF	TGTGCCAGCAACTCAGGGGTGAACACTGAAGCTTTCTTT
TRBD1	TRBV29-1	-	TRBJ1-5	CTPVNEGAEVNQPQHF	TGCACCCCGGTAAACGAGGGGGCGGAGGTTAATCAGCCCCAGCATTTT
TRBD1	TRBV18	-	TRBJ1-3	CASSFGTANTIYF	TGTGCCAGCTCATTTGGGACAGCCAACACCATATATTTT
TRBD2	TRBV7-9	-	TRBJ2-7	CASSLSGGGRNEQYF	TGTGCCAGCAGCTTATCGGGAGGGGGAAGGAACGAGCAGTACTTC
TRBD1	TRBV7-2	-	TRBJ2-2	CASSRQGPANTGELFF	TGTGCCAGCAGCAGACAGGGGCCTGCGAACACCGGGGAGCTGTTTTTT
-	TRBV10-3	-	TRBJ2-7	CASLGLGSYEQYF	TGTGCCTCATTGGGCTTGGGTTCCTACGAGCAGTACTTC
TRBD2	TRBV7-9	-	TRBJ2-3	CASSLGTSGDTQYF	TGTGCCAGCAGTTTGGGGACTAGCGGTGATACGCAGTATTTT
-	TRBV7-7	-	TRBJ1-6	CASSPRTGYNSPLHF	TGTGCTAGCAGCCCAAGGACTGGCTATAATTCACCCCTCCACTTT
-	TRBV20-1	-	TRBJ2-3	CSASPGLVTDTQYF	TGCAGTGCTAGTCCGGGACTTGTGACGGATACGCAGTATTTT
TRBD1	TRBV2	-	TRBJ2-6	CASRRDRGLPSGANVLTF	TGTGCCAGCAGACGTGACAGGGGGCTCCCCTCTGGGGCCAACGTCCTGACTTTC
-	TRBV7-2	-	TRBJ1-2	CASSSDRGGGMVYGYTF	TGTGCCAGCAGCTCGGATCGAGGTGGAGGGATGGTCTATGGCTACACCTTC